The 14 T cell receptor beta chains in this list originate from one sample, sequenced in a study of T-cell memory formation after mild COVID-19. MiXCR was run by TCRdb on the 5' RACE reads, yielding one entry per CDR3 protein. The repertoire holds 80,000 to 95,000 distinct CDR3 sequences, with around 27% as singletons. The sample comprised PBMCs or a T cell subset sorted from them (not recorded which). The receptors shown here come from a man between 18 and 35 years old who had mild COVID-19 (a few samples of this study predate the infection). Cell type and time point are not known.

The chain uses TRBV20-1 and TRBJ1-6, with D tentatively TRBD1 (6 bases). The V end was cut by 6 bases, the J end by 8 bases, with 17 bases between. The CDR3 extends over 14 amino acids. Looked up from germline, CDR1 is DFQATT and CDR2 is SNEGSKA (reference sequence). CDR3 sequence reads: CSATRGPTYSPLHF. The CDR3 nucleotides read TGCAGTGCCACCAGGGGACCTACCTATTCACCCCTCCACTTT.

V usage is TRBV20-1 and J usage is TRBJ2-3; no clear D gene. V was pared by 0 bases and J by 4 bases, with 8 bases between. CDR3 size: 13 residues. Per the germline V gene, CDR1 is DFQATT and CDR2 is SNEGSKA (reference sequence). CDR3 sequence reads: CSARDPPPDTQYF. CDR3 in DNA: TGCAGTGCTAGAGATCCACCCCCAGATACGCAGTATTTT.

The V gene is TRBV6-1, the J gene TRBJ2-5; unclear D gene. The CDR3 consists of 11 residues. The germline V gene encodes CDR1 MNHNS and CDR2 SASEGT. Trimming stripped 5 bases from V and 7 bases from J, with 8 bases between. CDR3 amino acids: CASSPGSTQYF. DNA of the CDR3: TGTGCCAGCAGTCCTGGGTCGACCCAGTACTTC.

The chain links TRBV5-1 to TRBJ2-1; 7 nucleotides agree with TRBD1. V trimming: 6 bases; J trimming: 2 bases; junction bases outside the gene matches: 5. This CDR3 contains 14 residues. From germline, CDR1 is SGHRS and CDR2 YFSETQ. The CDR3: CASMLQGPYNEQFF. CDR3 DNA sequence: TGCGCCAGCATGCTACAGGGGCCCTACAATGAGCAGTTCTTC. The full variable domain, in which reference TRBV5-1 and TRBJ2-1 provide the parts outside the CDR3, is KAGVTQTPRYLIKTRGQQVTLSCSPISGHRSVSWYQQTPGQGLQFLFEYFSETQRNKGNFPGRFSGRQFSNSRSEMNVSTLELGDSALYLCASMLQGPYNEQFFGPGTRLTVL.

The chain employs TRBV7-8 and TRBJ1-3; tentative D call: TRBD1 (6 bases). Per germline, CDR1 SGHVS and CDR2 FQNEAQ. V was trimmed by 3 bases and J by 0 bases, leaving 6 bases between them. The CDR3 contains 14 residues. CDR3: CASSLTGSGNTIYF. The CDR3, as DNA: TGTGCCAGCAGCTTGACAGGCTCTGGAAACACCATATATTTT.

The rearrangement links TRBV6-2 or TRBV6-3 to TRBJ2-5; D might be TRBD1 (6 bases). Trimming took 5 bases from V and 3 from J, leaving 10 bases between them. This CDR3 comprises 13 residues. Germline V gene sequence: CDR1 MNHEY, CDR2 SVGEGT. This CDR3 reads CASSGQSEETQYF. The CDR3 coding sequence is TGTGCCAGCAGTGGACAGTCCGAAGAGACCCAGTACTTC.

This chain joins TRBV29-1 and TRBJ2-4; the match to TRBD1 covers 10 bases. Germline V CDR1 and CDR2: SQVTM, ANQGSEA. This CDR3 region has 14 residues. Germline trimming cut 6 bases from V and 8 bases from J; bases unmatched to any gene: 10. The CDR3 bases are TGCAGCGTGGTGGGACAGGGGATTAAGGACATTCAGTACTTC. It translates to CSVVGQGIKDIQYF.

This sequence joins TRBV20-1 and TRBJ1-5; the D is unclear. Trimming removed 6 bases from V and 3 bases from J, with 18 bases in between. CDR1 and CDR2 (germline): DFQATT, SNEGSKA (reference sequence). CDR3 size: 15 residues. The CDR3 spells CSAVPSGRLNQPQHF. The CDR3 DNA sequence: TGCAGTGCGGTACCCTCTGGCAGGCTCAATCAGCCCCAGCATTTT.

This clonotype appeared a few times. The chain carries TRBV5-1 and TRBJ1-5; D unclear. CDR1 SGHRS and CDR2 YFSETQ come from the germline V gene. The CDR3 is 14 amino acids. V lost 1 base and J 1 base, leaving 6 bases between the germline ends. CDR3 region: CASSLPVSNQPQHF. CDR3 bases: TGCGCCAGCAGCTTGCCGGTGAGCAATCAGCCCCAGCATTTT. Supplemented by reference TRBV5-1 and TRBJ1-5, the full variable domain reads KAGVTQTPRYLIKTRGQQVTLSCSPISGHRSVSWYQQTPGQGLQFLFEYFSETQRNKGNFPGRFSGRQFSNSRSEMNVSTLELGDSALYLCASSLPVSNQPQHFGDGTRLSIL.

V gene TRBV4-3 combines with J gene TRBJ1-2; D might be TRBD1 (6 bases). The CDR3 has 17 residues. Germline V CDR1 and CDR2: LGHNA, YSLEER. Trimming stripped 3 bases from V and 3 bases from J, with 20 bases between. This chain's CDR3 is CASSHEVRGRGDYGYTF. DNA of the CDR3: TGCGCCAGCAGCCACGAGGTCAGGGGAAGGGGGGACTATGGCTACACCTTC.

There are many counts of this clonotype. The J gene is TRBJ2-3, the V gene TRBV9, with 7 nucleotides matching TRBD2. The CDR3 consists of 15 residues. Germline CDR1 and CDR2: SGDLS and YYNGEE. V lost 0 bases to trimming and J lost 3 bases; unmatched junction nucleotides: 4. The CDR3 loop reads CASSVEWGGTDTQYF. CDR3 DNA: TGTGCCAGCAGCGTAGAGTGGGGGGGAACAGATACGCAGTATTTT.

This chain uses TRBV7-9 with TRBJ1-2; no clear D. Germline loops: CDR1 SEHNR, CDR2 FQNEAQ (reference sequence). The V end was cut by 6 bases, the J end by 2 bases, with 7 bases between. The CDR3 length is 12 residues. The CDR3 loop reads CASSWENYGYTF. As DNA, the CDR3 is TGTGCCAGCAGTTGGGAAAACTATGGCTACACCTTC. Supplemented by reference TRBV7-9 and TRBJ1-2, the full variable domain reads DTGVSQNPRHKITKRGQNVTFRCDPISEHNRLYWYRQTLGQGPEFLTYFQNEAQLEKSRLLSDRFSAERPKGSFSTLEIQRTEQGDSAMYLCASSWENYGYTFGSGTRLTVV.

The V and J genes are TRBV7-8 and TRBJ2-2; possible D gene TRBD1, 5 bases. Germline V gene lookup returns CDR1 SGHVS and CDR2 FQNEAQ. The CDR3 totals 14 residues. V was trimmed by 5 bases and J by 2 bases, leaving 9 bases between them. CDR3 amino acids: CASSQDSNTGELFF. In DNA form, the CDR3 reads TGTGCCAGCAGCCAAGACAGCAACACCGGGGAGCTGTTTTTT.

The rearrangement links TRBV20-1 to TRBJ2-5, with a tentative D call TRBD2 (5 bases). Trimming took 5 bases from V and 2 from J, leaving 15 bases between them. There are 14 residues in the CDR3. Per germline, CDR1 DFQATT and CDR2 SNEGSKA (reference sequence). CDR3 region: CSAGGAARQETQYF. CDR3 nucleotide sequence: TGCAGTGCTGGCGGAGCGGCTCGGCAAGAGACCCAGTACTTC.